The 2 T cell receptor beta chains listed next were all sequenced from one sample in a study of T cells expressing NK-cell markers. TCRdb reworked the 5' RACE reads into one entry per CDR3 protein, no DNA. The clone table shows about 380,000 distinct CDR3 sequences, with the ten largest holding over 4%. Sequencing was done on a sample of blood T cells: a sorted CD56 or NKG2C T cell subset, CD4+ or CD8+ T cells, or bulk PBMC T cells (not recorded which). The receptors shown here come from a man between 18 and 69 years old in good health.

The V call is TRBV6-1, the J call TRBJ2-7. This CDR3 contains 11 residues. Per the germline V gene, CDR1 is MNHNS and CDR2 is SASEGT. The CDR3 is CASSVVDEQYF.

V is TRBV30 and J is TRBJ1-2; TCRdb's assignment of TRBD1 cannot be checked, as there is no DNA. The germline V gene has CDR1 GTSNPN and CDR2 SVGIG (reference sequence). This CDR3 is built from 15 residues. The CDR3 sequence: CAWSGVGGSNYGYTF.